This T cell receptor (beta chain) was sequenced in a study of OX40 agonist ivuxolimab in advanced cancers. This CDR3 has 14 amino acids. Between the trimmed V and J ends, which lost 2 bases and 7 bases, there was a span of 12 bases. Germline lookup yields CDR1 MDHEN and CDR2 SYDVKM. Enrollment shut out patients with autoimmune disease history or systemic immunosuppression. The repertoire was sequenced with immunoSEQ multiplex PCR; TCRdb's copy has only in-frame clones and lacks some. The data show 28,000 or so clones, with approximately 88% seen just once and around 21% held by the top ten. The study's findings and limits: Relatively little clonal expansion, among the lowest observed, appeared in partial responders at 0.1-3.0 mg/kg. At doses 0.1 to 3.0 mg/kg, CD4+ and CD8+ clones expanded. CD8+ T cells showed, on average, more clonal expansion than CD4+ cells.

A word on this clone: No antigen is known for it.

The gene calls are TRBV28 and TRBJ2-1, with a tentative D call TRBD2 (6 bases). Material: CD4+ or CD8+ T cells sorted from blood, obtained in a trial of the OX40 agonist ivuxolimab. The TCR originated in an adult with an advanced solid tumor such as melanoma, head and neck, liver or kidney cancer. The CDR3 coding sequence is TGTGCCAGCAGTTTAGAATCCGCGGGGAATGAGCAGTTCTTC. It is translated as CASSLESAGNEQFF. The variable domain in full, with the rest retrieved from reference TRBV28 and TRBJ2-1, is DVKVTQSSRYLVKRTGEKVFLECVQDMDHENMFWYRQDPGLGLRLIYFSYDVKMKEKGDIPEGYSVSREKKERFSLILESASTNQTSMYLCASSLESAGNEQFFGPGTRLTVL.